This TCR beta chain came from a study of T cell responses to AZD1222 COVID-19 vaccine. This table comes from immunoSEQ multiplex PCR, and its TCRdb copy is limited to in-frame clones, with some not included. The sample records more than 85,000 clones, about 90% being singletons. This specimen consisted of peripheral blood, obtained 28 days after the second AZD1222 dose. The TCR was taken from an adult who received the AZD1222 COVID-19 vaccine.

CDR3 sequence (DNA): TGTGCCAGCAGCTCCGGGATCACCCTCGGGAAACTGTTTTTT. Residues: CASSSGITLGKLFF. J is TRBJ1-4 and V is TRBV7-9; D unclear. This CDR3 is 14 amino acids long. CDR1 is SEHNR, CDR2 FQNEAQ, per germline (reference sequence). V gave up 4 bases and J gave up 11 bases, with 17 bases separating them.